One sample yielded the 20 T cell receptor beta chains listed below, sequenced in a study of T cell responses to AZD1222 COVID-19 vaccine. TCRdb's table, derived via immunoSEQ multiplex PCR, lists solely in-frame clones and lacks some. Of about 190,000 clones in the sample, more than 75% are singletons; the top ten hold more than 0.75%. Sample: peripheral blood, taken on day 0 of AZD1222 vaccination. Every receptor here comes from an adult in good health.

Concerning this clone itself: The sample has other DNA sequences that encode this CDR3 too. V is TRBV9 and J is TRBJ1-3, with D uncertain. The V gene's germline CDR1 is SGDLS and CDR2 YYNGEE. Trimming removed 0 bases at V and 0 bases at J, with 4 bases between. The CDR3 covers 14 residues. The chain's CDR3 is CASSVDSSGNTIYF. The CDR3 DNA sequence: TGTGCCAGCAGCGTAGACAGCTCTGGAAACACCATATATTTT. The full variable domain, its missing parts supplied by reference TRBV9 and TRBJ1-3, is DSGVTQTPKHLITATGQRVTLRCSPRSGDLSVYWYQQSLDQGLQFLIQYYNGEERAKGNILERFSAQQFPDLHSELNLSSLELGDSALYFCASSVDSSGNTIYFGEGSWLTVV.

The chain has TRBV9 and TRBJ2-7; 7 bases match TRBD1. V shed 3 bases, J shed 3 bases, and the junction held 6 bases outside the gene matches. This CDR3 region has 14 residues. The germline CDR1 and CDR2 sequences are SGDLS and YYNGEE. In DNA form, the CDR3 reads TGTGCCAGCAGCGAGACAGGGTTAGGCTACGAGCAGTACTTC. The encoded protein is CASSETGLGYEQYF.

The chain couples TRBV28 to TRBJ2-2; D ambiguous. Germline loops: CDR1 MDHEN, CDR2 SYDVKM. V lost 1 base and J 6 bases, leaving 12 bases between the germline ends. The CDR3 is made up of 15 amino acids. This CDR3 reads CASSLFRQVPGELFF. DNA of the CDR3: TGTGCCAGCAGTTTATTCCGGCAGGTACCCGGGGAGCTGTTTTTT.

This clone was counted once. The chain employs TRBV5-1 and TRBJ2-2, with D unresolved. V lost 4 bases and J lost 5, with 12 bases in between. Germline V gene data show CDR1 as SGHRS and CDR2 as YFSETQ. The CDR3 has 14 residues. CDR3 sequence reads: CASSPDPGTGELFF. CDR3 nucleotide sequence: TGCGCCAGCAGCCCGGACCCGGGTACCGGGGAGCTGTTTTTT. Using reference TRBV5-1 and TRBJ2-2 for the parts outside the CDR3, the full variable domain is KAGVTQTPRYLIKTRGQQVTLSCSPISGHRSVSWYQQTPGQGLQFLFEYFSETQRNKGNFPGRFSGRQFSNSRSEMNVSTLELGDSALYLCASSPDPGTGELFFGEGSRLTVL.

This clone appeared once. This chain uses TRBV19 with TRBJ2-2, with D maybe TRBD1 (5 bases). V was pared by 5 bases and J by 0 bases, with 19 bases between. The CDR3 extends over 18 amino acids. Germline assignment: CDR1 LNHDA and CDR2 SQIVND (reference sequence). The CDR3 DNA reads TGTGCCAGTAGTCCGAGACAACAGGTAGACGCGAACACCGGGGAGCTGTTTTTT. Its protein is CASSPRQQVDANTGELFF.

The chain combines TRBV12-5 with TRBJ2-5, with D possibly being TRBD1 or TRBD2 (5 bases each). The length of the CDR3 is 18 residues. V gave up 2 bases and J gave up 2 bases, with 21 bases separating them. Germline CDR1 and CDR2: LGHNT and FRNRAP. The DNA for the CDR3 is TGTGCTAGTGGTTTGTTTTCGGGATCAAGGGGATCTCAAGAGACCCAGTACTTC. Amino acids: CASGLFSGSRGSQETQYF. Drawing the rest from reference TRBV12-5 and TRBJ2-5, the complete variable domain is DARVTQTPRHKVTEMGQEVTMRCQPILGHNTVFWYRQTMMQGLELLAYFRNRAPLDDSGMPKDRFSAEMPDATLATLKIQPSEPRDSAVYFCASGLFSGSRGSQETQYFGPGTRLLVL.

CDR3 protein: CASSLMTVQETQYF. CDR3 nucleotides: TGTGCCAGCAGCTTGATGACAGTACAAGAGACCCAGTACTTC. The rearrangement uses TRBV5-4 and TRBJ2-5; weak D call: TRBD1 (5 bases). From germline, CDR1 is SGHNT and CDR2 YYREEE (reference sequence). This CDR3 spans 14 amino acids. Trimming removed 1 base from V and 2 bases from J, with 9 bases in between.

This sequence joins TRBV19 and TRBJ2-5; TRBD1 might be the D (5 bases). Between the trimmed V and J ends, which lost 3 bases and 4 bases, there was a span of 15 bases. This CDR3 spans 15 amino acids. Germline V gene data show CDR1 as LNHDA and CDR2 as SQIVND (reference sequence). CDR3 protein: CASSISPGYGETQYF. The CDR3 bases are TGTGCCAGTAGTATTTCACCAGGGTACGGAGAGACCCAGTACTTC.

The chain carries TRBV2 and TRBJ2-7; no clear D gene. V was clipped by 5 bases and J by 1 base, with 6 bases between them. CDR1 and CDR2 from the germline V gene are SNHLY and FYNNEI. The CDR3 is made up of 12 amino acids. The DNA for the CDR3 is TGTGCCAGCAGTTCATTTTCCTACGAGCAGTACTTC. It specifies CASSSFSYEQYF.

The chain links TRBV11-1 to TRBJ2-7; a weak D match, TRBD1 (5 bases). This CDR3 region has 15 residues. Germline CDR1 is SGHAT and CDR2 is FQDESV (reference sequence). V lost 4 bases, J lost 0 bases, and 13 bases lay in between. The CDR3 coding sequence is TGTGCCAGCAGCTCGCGACAGCGCAGCTCCTACGAGCAGTACTTC. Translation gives CASSSRQRSSYEQYF.

The CDR3 bases are TGTGCCAGCAGCCCCGACCCTAGCTCCTACAATGAGCAGTTCTTC. Amino acids: CASSPDPSSYNEQFF. The V call is TRBV11-2, the J call TRBJ2-1; no definite D call. V gave up 5 bases and J gave up 0 bases, with 11 bases separating them. The CDR3 is 15 amino acids. CDR1 SGHAT and CDR2 FQNNGV come from the germline V gene.

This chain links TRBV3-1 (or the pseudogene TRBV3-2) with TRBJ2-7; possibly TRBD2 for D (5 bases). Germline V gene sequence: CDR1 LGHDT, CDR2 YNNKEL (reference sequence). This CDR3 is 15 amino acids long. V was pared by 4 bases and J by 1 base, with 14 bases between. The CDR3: CASSPGLMGSYEQYF. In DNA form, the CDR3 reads TGTGCCAGCAGCCCCGGACTTATGGGATCCTACGAGCAGTACTTC.

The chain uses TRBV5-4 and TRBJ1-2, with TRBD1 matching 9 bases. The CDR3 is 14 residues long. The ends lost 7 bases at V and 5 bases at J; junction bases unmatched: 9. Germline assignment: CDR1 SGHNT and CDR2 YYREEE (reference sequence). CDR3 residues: CASARQGGSYGYTF. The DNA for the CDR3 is TGTGCCAGCGCCCGACAGGGGGGCTCATATGGCTACACCTTC. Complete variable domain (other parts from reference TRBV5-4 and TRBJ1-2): ETGVTQSPTHLIKTRGQQVTLRCSSQSGHNTVSWYQQALGQGPQFIFQYYREEENGRGNFPPRFSGLQFPNYSSELNVNALELDDSALYLCASARQGGSYGYTFGSGTRLTVV.

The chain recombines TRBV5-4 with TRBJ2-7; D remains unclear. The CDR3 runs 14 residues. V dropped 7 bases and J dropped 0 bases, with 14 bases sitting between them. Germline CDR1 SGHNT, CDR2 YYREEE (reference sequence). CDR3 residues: CASAMSLGSYEQYF. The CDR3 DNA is TGTGCCAGCGCGATGTCCCTAGGCTCCTACGAGCAGTACTTC.

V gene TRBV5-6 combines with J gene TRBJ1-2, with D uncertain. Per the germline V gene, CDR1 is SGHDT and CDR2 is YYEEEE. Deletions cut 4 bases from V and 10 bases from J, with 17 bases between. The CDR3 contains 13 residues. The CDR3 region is CASSQPVDRDYTF. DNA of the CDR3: TGTGCCAGCAGCCAACCGGTCGACCGGGACTACACCTTC.

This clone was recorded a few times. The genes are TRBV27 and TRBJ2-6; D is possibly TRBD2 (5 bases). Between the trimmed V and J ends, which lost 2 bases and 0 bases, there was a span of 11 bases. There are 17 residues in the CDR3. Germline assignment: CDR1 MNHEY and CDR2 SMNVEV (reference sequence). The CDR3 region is CASSLTAGGSGANVLTF. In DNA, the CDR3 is TGTGCCAGCAGTTTAACGGCAGGAGGCTCTGGGGCCAACGTCCTGACTTTC.

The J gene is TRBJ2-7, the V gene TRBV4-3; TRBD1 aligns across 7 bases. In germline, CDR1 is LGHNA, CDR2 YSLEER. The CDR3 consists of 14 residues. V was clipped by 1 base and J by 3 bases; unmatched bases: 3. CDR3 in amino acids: CASSQGWDSYEQYF. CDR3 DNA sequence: TGCGCCAGCAGCCAAGGGTGGGACAGCTACGAGCAGTACTTC.

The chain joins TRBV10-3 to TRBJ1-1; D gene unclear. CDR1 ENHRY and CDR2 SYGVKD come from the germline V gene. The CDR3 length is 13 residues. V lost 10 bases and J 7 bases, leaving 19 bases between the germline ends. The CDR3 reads CATRESAGNEAFF. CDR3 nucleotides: TGTGCCACACGGGAATCAGCGGGTAATGAAGCTTTCTTT.

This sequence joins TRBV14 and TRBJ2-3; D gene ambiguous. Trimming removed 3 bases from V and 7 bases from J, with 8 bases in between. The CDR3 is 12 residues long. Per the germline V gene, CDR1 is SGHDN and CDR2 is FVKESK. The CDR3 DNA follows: TGTGCCAGCAGCCATCTTCTTTATACGCAGTATTTT. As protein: CASSHLLYTQYF. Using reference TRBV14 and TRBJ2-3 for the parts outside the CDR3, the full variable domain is EAGVTQFPSHSVIEKGQTVTLRCDPISGHDNLYWYRRVMGKEIKFLLHFVKESKQDESGMPNNRFLAERTGGTYSTLKVQPAELEDSGVYFCASSHLLYTQYFGPGTRLTVL.

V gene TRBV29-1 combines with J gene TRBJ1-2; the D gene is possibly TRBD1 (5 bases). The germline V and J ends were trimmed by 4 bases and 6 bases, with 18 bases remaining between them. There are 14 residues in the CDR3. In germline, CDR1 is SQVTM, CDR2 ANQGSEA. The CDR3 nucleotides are TGCAGCGTTGGCCTTTCAGGGAATTTTAATGGCTACACCTTC. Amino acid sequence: CSVGLSGNFNGYTF.